The rows below give T cell receptor beta chains drawn from one sample of a study of cytomegalovirus exposure and HLA in healthy donors. Produced via immunoSEQ multiplex PCR; TCRdb's table is partial and in-frame only. Among approximately 150,000 clones listed, about nine tenths were seen once. The sample comprised PBMCs. These receptors were collected from a man between 18 and 29 years old in good health and CMV-seropositive. The CDR3 runs from the conserved cysteine through the conserved F or W. The order of the fields is V gene, clone size, D gene, J gene, CDR3 length, CDR3 protein, CDR3 DNA. The D gene is left open where the match is weak. Clone size is shown for a subset of rows, as once, few, many or a class of expanded clone.

V gene: TRBV27
clone size: .
D gene: TRBD1
J gene: TRBJ1-2
CDR3 length: 17
CDR3 protein: CASSLSGQGRANYGYTF
CDR3 DNA: TGTGCCAGCAGTTTATCGGGACAGGGGAGAGCTAACTATGGCTACACCTTC

V gene: TRBV5-1
clone size: .
D gene: TRBD1
J gene: TRBJ1-3
CDR3 length: 14
CDR3 protein: CASSFQGERNTIYF
CDR3 DNA: TGCGCCAGCAGCTTCCAGGGGGAGAGAAACACCATATATTTT

V gene: TRBV2
clone size: .
D gene: .
J gene: TRBJ1-1
CDR3 length: 14
CDR3 protein: CASRLLTVNTEAFF
CDR3 DNA: TGTGCCAGCAGATTATTGACAGTGAACACTGAAGCTTTCTTT

V gene: TRBV15
clone size: .
D gene: .
J gene: TRBJ2-1
CDR3 length: 14
CDR3 protein: CATSRKERYNEQFF
CDR3 DNA: TGTGCCACCAGCAGAAAGGAGCGGTACAATGAGCAGTTCTTC

V gene: TRBV15
clone size: .
D gene: TRBD2
J gene: TRBJ2-7
CDR3 length: 12
CDR3 protein: CATGGGPNEQYF
CDR3 DNA: TGTGCCACCGGGGGAGGGCCTAACGAGCAGTACTTC

V gene: TRBV2
clone size: .
D gene: TRBD1
J gene: TRBJ1-1
CDR3 length: 12
CDR3 protein: CASGDSFLLAFF
CDR3 DNA: TGTGCCAGCGGGGACAGCTTTTTGTTGGCTTTCTTT

V gene: TRBV11-2
clone size: .
D gene: .
J gene: TRBJ2-2
CDR3 length: 15
CDR3 protein: CASSSGGTSIGELFF
CDR3 DNA: TGTGCCAGCAGCTCAGGGGGGACGTCGATCGGGGAGCTGTTTTTT

V gene: TRBV5-1
clone size: .
D gene: .
J gene: TRBJ1-1
CDR3 length: 14
CDR3 protein: CASSWGDGSTEAFF
CDR3 DNA: TGCGCCAGCAGCTGGGGAGACGGGAGCACTGAAGCTTTCTTT

V gene: TRBV30
clone size: .
D gene: .
J gene: TRBJ1-1
CDR3 length: 15
CDR3 protein: CAWSRGTPGYTEAFF
CDR3 DNA: TGTGCCTGGAGCAGGGGCACCCCGGGGTACACTGAAGCTTTCTTT

V gene: TRBV6-1
clone size: .
D gene: .
J gene: TRBJ2-1
CDR3 length: 14
CDR3 protein: CASSLPAQGGEQFF
CDR3 DNA: TGTGCCAGCAGCCTCCCAGCCCAAGGGGGTGAGCAGTTCTTC

V gene: TRBV4-1
clone size: once
D gene: .
J gene: TRBJ1-5
CDR3 length: 16
CDR3 protein: CASSQTVEGGNQPQHF
CDR3 DNA: TGCGCCAGCAGCCAGACGGTGGAAGGAGGCAATCAGCCCCAGCATTTT

V gene: TRBV11-2
clone size: .
D gene: TRBD2
J gene: TRBJ2-1
CDR3 length: 14
CDR3 protein: CASSSFGGVDEQFF
CDR3 DNA: TGTGCCAGCAGCTCCTTTGGGGGGGTAGATGAGCAGTTCTTC

V gene: TRBV27
clone size: once
D gene: .
J gene: TRBJ1-1
CDR3 length: 13
CDR3 protein: CASTGGMNTEAFF
CDR3 DNA: TGTGCCAGCACGGGGGGAATGAACACTGAAGCTTTCTTT

V gene: TRBV10-2
clone size: .
D gene: TRBD2
J gene: TRBJ2-2
CDR3 length: 17
CDR3 protein: CASTSPTSGSKTGELFF
CDR3 DNA: TGCGCCAGCACCTCCCCGACTAGCGGGAGTAAAACCGGGGAGCTGTTTTTT

V gene: TRBV19
clone size: .
D gene: .
J gene: TRBJ1-4
CDR3 length: 13
CDR3 protein: CASSPTGYEKLFF
CDR3 DNA: TGTGCCAGTAGTCCTACAGGTTACGAAAAACTGTTTTTT

V gene: TRBV19
clone size: .
D gene: TRBD1
J gene: TRBJ1-2
CDR3 length: 14
CDR3 protein: CASRLQGTRNGYTF
CDR3 DNA: TGTGCCAGTAGACTACAGGGGACCCGCAATGGCTACACCTTC

V gene: TRBV9
clone size: .
D gene: .
J gene: TRBJ1-1
CDR3 length: 12
CDR3 protein: CASSVVRGALLF
CDR3 DNA: TGTGCCAGCAGCGTAGTTCGAGGTGCGCTTCTTTTT

V gene: TRBV30
clone size: .
D gene: .
J gene: TRBJ2-3
CDR3 length: 15
CDR3 protein: CAWIRRGHSTDTQYF
CDR3 DNA: TGTGCCTGGATTCGGCGGGGGCATAGCACAGATACGCAGTATTTT

V gene: TRBV6-5
clone size: .
D gene: TRBD1
J gene: TRBJ1-1
CDR3 length: 13
CDR3 protein: CASSWGQGTEAFF
CDR3 DNA: TGTGCCAGCAGTTGGGGACAGGGCACTGAAGCTTTCTTT

V gene: TRBV7-2
clone size: .
D gene: TRBD2
J gene: TRBJ2-1
CDR3 length: 13
CDR3 protein: CASSPTSLHEQFF
CDR3 DNA: TGTGCCAGCAGCCCGACTAGCTTGCATGAGCAGTTCTTC